Shown below are 23 T cell receptor beta chains from a single sample sequenced in a study of T cell repertoires in cytomegalovirus infection. A single record per CDR3 protein comes from TCRdb applying MiXCR to the reads. This sample carries around 740,000 distinct CDR3 sequences, roughly a third of them seen once, and the ten largest clones take under 3%. The sequencing input was PBMCs. The source is a human donor in good health (CMV status not recorded). Some clones in this sample may be carry-over from other donors' samples.

This clonotype has ten or more counts. The V and J genes are TRBV7-6 and TRBJ2-3, with unresolved D. Trimming took 5 bases from V and 6 from J, leaving 9 bases between them. The germline V gene has CDR1 SGHVS and CDR2 FNYEAQ. The CDR3 loop spans 12 amino acids. CDR3 DNA sequence: TGTGCCAGCAGCGTGGGAATGGATACGCAGTATTTT. Translating gives CASSVGMDTQYF.

This clonotype was picked up a small number of times. The chain recombines TRBV7-8 with TRBJ1-3; D remains unclear. V was pared by 0 bases and J by 4 bases, with 13 bases between. There are 16 residues in the CDR3. Looked up from germline, CDR1 is SGHVS and CDR2 is FQNEAQ. Here the CDR3 reads CASSLAQVLSGNTIYF. The CDR3 DNA follows: TGTGCCAGCAGCTTAGCGCAGGTTCTGAGCGGAAACACCATATATTTT.

The chain has TRBV7-8 and TRBJ1-5; 7 bases fit TRBD1. The CDR3 spans 14 residues. Germline lookup yields CDR1 SGHVS and CDR2 FQNEAQ. The V and J ends lost 5 bases and 5 bases, in that order; junction bases with no gene match: 6. This CDR3 is CASSPTGDYQPQHF. In DNA, the CDR3 is TGTGCCAGCAGCCCTACAGGGGACTATCAGCCCCAGCATTTT.

V gene TRBV27 combines with J gene TRBJ2-5; the D call may be TRBD1 or TRBD2 (6 bases each). Between the trimmed V and J ends, which lost 8 bases and 5 bases, there was a span of 18 bases. The CDR3 has 14 amino acids. Germline V gene data show CDR1 as MNHEY and CDR2 as SMNVEV (reference sequence). The CDR3 DNA reads TGTGCCAGCGCCAGTTCGGGGGCTAAGGAGACCCAGTACTTC. Residues: CASASSGAKETQYF.

The V and J genes are TRBV7-9 and TRBJ2-2; D is perhaps TRBD2 (5 bases). Per germline, CDR1 SEHNR and CDR2 FQNEAQ (reference sequence). V lost 5 bases to trimming and J lost 7 bases, with 8 bases between them. This CDR3 region has 12 residues. The CDR3 loop is CASSREGGELFF. The CDR3 nucleotides read TGTGCCAGCAGCCGGGAAGGCGGGGAGCTGTTTTTT.

This clonotype has a handful of counts. This chain connects TRBV7-9 to TRBJ1-2; D is unclear. The CDR3 runs to 15 residues. V was pared by 1 base and J by 3 bases, with 12 bases between. Germline V lookup: CDR1 SEHNR, CDR2 FQNEAQ (reference sequence). CDR3 nucleotide sequence: TGTGCCAGCAGCTTAGTTGCAAGCGGGGACTATGGCTACACCTTC. It yields the protein CASSLVASGDYGYTF. The variable domain in full, with the rest retrieved from reference TRBV7-9 and TRBJ1-2, is DTGVSQNPRHKITKRGQNVTFRCDPISEHNRLYWYRQTLGQGPEFLTYFQNEAQLEKSRLLSDRFSAERPKGSFSTLEIQRTEQGDSAMYLCASSLVASGDYGYTFGSGTRLTVV.

The V and J genes are TRBV7-2 and TRBJ1-4; TRBD1 matches at 8 bases. The CDR3 spans 15 residues. J lost 13 bases, V lost 1 base, and 11 bases had no gene match. Germline lookup yields CDR1 SGHTA and CDR2 FQGNSA. The CDR3 nucleotides read TGTGCCAGCAGCTTAGGGACAGGGTCAGGTGGAAGACTGTTTTTT. Its translation: CASSLGTGSGGRLFF. Drawing the rest from reference TRBV7-2 and TRBJ1-4, the complete variable domain is GAGVSQSPSNKVTEKGKDVELRCDPISGHTALYWYRQSLGQGLEFLIYFQGNSAPDKSGLPSDRFSAERTGGSVSTLTIQRTQQEDSAVYLCASSLGTGSGGRLFFGSGTQLSVL.

This clonotype was detected a few times. This may be a read error: a much more frequent sequence differs by one nucleotide. The V and J genes are TRBV6-6 and TRBJ2-1, with a tentative D call TRBD2 (5 bases). From germline, CDR1 is MNHNY and CDR2 SVGAGI (reference sequence). The CDR3 contains 16 residues. CDR3 bases: TGTGCCATCAGTTACTCCGGGAATCGGGTTAGCGATGAGCAGTTCTTC. Amino acids: CAISYSGNRVSDEQFF.

V and J are TRBV6-5 and TRBJ2-2; D not certain. CDR1 and CDR2 from the germline V gene are MNHEY and SVGAGI. This CDR3 is 15 amino acids long. With 8 bases removed from V and 4 bases from J, the gap between germline ends came to 17 bases. The CDR3 spells CASGRLAASTGELFF. The CDR3 DNA sequence: TGTGCCAGCGGCCGCCTGGCGGCGAGCACCGGGGAGCTGTTTTTT.

The rearrangement links TRBV28 to TRBJ1-6; 8 bases align to TRBD1. After removal of 3 bases from V and 9 bases from J, the junction contained 16 bases not matched to a gene. There are 18 residues in the CDR3. Looked up from germline, CDR1 is MDHEN and CDR2 is SYDVKM. The CDR3 here is CASSFYPGAGGRGSPLHF. DNA of the CDR3: TGTGCCAGCAGTTTCTACCCCGGGGCAGGGGGCCGGGGTTCACCCCTCCACTTT. The full variable domain, rest sourced from reference TRBV28 and TRBJ1-6, is DVKVTQSSRYLVKRTGEKVFLECVQDMDHENMFWYRQDPGLGLRLIYFSYDVKMKEKGDIPEGYSVSREKKERFSLILESASTNQTSMYLCASSFYPGAGGRGSPLHFGNGTRLTVT.

The rearrangement links TRBV5-6 to TRBJ2-7; D may be TRBD1 (6 bases). Per the germline V gene, CDR1 is SGHDT and CDR2 is YYEEEE. The CDR3 is 15 amino acids. V shed 5 bases and J shed 4 bases, with 19 bases lying between them. As DNA, the CDR3 is TGTGCCAGCAGGTCTATAGGGGGACATACATACGAGCAGTACTTC. Its translation is CASRSIGGHTYEQYF.

This clonotype was seen only a few times. The chain's CDR3 is CASSLRDRSSTNEKLFF. The CDR3 DNA reads TGTGCCAGCAGTCTCCGGGACAGGTCTTCAACTAATGAAAAACTGTTTTTT. The chain recombines TRBV27 with TRBJ1-4; 8 bases match TRBD1. Germline V CDR1 and CDR2: MNHEY, SMNVEV (reference sequence). The V gene end was trimmed by 5 bases and the J gene end by 0 bases; junction bases not matched to a gene: 8. The CDR3 runs to 17 residues.

The V gene is TRBV7-9, the J gene TRBJ2-1; 9 positions agree with TRBD2. Germline CDR1 is SEHNR and CDR2 is FQNEAQ (reference sequence). Trimming took 8 bases from V and 9 from J; bases not matched to a gene: 8. CDR3 length: 13 residues. DNA for the CDR3: TGTGCCAGCCTGGGGCGGGAGGGCCTTGAGCAGTTCTTC. It is translated as CASLGREGLEQFF. Full variable domain (missing parts from reference TRBV7-9 and TRBJ2-1): DTGVSQNPRHKITKRGQNVTFRCDPISEHNRLYWYRQTLGQGPEFLTYFQNEAQLEKSRLLSDRFSAERPKGSFSTLEIQRTEQGDSAMYLCASLGREGLEQFFGPGTRLTVL.

The chain employs TRBV12-3 or TRBV12-4 and TRBJ2-7; D may correspond to TRBD1 or TRBD2 (5 bases each). Trimming took off 6 bases at V and 7 bases at J, with 16 bases between the two ends. The CDR3 consists of 13 residues. The CDR3 here is CASRQTGTAEQYF. The DNA for the CDR3 is TGTGCCAGCAGACAGACCGGGACGGCTGAGCAGTACTTC.

The chain couples TRBV7-2 to TRBJ2-7, with D perhaps assigned TRBD1 or TRBD2 (7 bases each). Trimming took 5 bases from V and 5 from J, leaving 19 bases between them. Germline lookup yields CDR1 SGHTA and CDR2 FQGNSA. CDR3 length: 15 amino acids. The CDR3 sequence: CASSPTTGRDHEQYF. The CDR3, as DNA: TGTGCCAGCAGCCCGACGACAGGGAGGGACCACGAGCAGTACTTC.

The V and J genes are TRBV28 and TRBJ2-3, with 8 bases fitting TRBD1. CDR1 is MDHEN, CDR2 SYDVKM, per germline. The CDR3 consists of 18 residues. J gave up 4 bases and V 5 bases, and 17 bases lay outside the gene matches. CDR3 in DNA: TGTGCCAGCAGTACCCTTCCAGGACAGGGAGTAGACTCAGATACGCAGTATTTT. Protein product: CASSTLPGQGVDSDTQYF. Based on the CDR3 plus reference TRBV28 and TRBJ2-3, the full variable domain is DVKVTQSSRYLVKRTGEKVFLECVQDMDHENMFWYRQDPGLGLRLIYFSYDVKMKEKGDIPEGYSVSREKKERFSLILESASTNQTSMYLCASSTLPGQGVDSDTQYFGPGTRLTVL.

This clonotype has a single count. One end of the junction is discordant with germline, which a read error may explain. The rearrangement links TRBV7-9 to TRBJ2-7; D is perhaps TRBD2 (6 bases). The CDR3 is 14 amino acids. Germline V gene sequence: CDR1 SEHNR, CDR2 FQNEAQ (reference sequence). In DNA, the CDR3 is TGTACCAGCAGCTTCGGGTCCGGGAGCTACGAGCAGTACTTC. Protein product: CTSSFGSGSYEQYF.

About this clonotype: One junction end disagrees with the germline gene, perhaps due to a read error. V gene TRBV7-6 combines with J gene TRBJ2-3; possibly TRBD2 for D (6 bases). Per germline, CDR1 SGHVS and CDR2 FNYEAQ. The CDR3 length is 14 residues. CDR3 protein: CTSSPGLTTDTQYF. The DNA for the CDR3 is TGTACCAGCAGCCCGGGACTCACTACAGATACGCAGTATTTT.

The gene calls are TRBV4-2 and TRBJ2-7; D not certain. The CDR3 has 15 amino acids. Germline V gives CDR1 LGHNA, CDR2 YNFKEQ. V lost 1 base and J lost 0, with 10 bases in between. The CDR3 here is CASSQAAGVSYEQYF. In nucleotides, the CDR3 is TGTGCCAGCAGCCAAGCCGCAGGCGTCTCCTACGAGCAGTACTTC.

A few counts support this clonotype. The rearrangement links TRBV2 to TRBJ1-1; TRBD1 matches 7 bases. Germline lookup yields CDR1 SNHLY and CDR2 FYNNEI. The CDR3 length is 15 residues. The trim removed 7 bases at V and 0 bases at J, leaving 8 bases unmatched. The CDR3 sequence: CASKGGANMNTEAFF. The DNA of the CDR3 is TGTGCCAGCAAAGGGGGCGCGAACATGAACACTGAAGCTTTCTTT.

The V gene is TRBV12-3 or TRBV12-4, the J gene TRBJ1-2; 12 bases are a match to TRBD1. V shed 5 bases and J 5 bases; nucleotides not matched to a gene: 15. This CDR3 has 18 amino acids. The chain's CDR3 is CASSETGTGGINGYGYTF. The CDR3 DNA reads TGTGCCAGCAGTGAAACCGGGACAGGGGGCATCAATGGATATGGCTACACCTTC.

In this sample, this clonotype turned up a few times. V and J are TRBV12-3 or TRBV12-4 and TRBJ1-2, with TRBD1 as a possible D gene (6 bases). The V and J ends lost 5 bases and 4 bases respectively, with 20 bases between them. The CDR3 spans 16 residues. The CDR3 DNA sequence: TGTGCCAGCAGTAGCAGGGGAAGTTGGTTACTCTATGGCTACACCTTC. Translated: CASSSRGSWLLYGYTF.

The chain combines TRBV6-8 with TRBJ1-1; D perhaps matches TRBD1 (5 bases). CDR1 and CDR2 (germline): MNHGY, SAAAGT. The CDR3 is 15 amino acids. V was clipped by 2 bases and J by 2 bases, with 12 bases between them. The CDR3 coding sequence is TGTGCCAGCAGTTACAGACAGTCTACAAACACTGAAGCTTTCTTT. Its translation: CASSYRQSTNTEAFF.